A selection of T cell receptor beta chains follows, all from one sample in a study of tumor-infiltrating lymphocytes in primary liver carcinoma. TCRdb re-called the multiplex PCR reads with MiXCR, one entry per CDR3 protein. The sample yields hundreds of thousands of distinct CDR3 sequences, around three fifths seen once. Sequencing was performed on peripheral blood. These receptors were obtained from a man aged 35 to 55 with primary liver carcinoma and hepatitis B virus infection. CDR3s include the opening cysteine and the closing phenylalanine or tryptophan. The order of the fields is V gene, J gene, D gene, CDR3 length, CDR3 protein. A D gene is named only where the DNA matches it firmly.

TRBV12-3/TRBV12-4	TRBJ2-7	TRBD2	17	CASSLNQVTSGSYEQYF
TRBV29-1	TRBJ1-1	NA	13	CSAAGTVKTEAFF
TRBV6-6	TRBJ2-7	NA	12	CASSLARNEQYF
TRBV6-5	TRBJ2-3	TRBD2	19	CASRGLAGRQGVRTDTQYF
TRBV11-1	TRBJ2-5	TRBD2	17	CASSLGLAGEPQETQYF
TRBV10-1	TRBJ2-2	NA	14	CASSFGTDTGELFF
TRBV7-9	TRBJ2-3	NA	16	CASSYPPRISGNMRYF
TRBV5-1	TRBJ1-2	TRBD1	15	CASCLGGGGNYGYAF
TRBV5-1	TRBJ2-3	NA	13	CASSTFGGDTPYF
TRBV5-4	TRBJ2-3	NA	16	CASSLAGSLNTDTQYF
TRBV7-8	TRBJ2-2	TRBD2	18	CANSNGLAGAHNTWELFF
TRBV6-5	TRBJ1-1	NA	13	CASRSWGEAEAFF
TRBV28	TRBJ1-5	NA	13	CASRPDQNQPQHF
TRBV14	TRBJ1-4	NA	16	CASSQDSGLKNEKLFF
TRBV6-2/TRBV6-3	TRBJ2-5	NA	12	CASSYGEETQYF
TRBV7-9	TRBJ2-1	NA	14	CASSGPLVGNEQFF
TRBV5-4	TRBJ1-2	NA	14	CASSRGKANYGYTF